This T cell receptor beta chain was recorded in a study of radiotherapy plus CTLA-4 blockade in lung cancer. Background on the study: Objective responses were seen in roughly 20% of patients, disease control in approximately 29%. Notes on the study in general: Clones derived from tumor TCRs expanded in blood after radiotherapy plus ipilimumab.

Ipilimumab CTLA-4 blockade and focal radiation were given to patients with chemo-refractory metastatic non-small-cell lung cancer. TCRdb's table, derived via immunoSEQ multiplex PCR, lists solely in-frame clones and lacks some. This table has roughly 45,000 clones, roughly 63% appearing once. This clone came up a few times. Its antigen is not known. Germline-derived CDR1 and CDR2 are SEHNR and FQNEAQ (reference sequence). The CDR3 has 16 amino acids. Between the trimmed V and J ends, which lost 1 base and 5 bases, there was a span of 17 bases. Sequencing used peripheral blood, obtained from a patient treated with radiotherapy plus ipilimumab. This clonotype was sampled from a human donor with non-small cell lung cancer who had a partial response to radiotherapy plus ipilimumab. J is TRBJ1-1 and V is TRBV7-9, with a weak D call TRBD1 (5 bases). As DNA, the CDR3 is TGTGCCAGCAGCTTAGAGGCGGGGGGAGACGGAACTGAAGCTTTCTTT. It is translated as CASSLEAGGDGTEAFF.